Listed here are 3 T cell receptor beta chains from one sample, sequenced in a study of cytomegalovirus exposure and HLA in healthy donors. Repertoires were generated with immunoSEQ multiplex PCR, while TCRdb's copy carries only in-frame clones and drops some. The repertoire holds fewer than 250,000 clones, with roughly 83% as singletons. Sequences were obtained from PBMCs. Receptors originate from a woman in her 30s in good health and CMV-seropositive.

This chain joins TRBV30 and TRBJ1-5; no reliable D call. CDR1 is GTSNPN and CDR2 is SVGIG in the germline V gene (reference sequence). Trimming removed 5 bases at V and 5 bases at J, with 13 bases between. The CDR3 has 13 amino acids. The CDR3 protein is CAWSQNDDQPQHF. DNA of the CDR3: TGTGCCTGGTCACAGAACGACGATCAGCCCCAGCATTTT.

The chain links TRBV13 to TRBJ2-7; maybe TRBD1 (6 bases). The CDR3 runs to 13 residues. CDR1 is PRHDT and CDR2 is FYEKMQ in the germline V gene (reference sequence). V lost 5 bases and J lost 4, with 12 bases in between. This CDR3 is CASSEMTGYEQYF. CDR3 DNA sequence: TGTGCCAGCAGCGAGATGACAGGTTACGAGCAGTACTTC.

The chain combines TRBV30 with TRBJ1-4, with TRBD1 matching 7 bases. The CDR3 is 14 residues long. The germline CDR1 and CDR2 sequences are GTSNPN and SVGIG (reference sequence). Trimming removed 0 bases from V and 7 bases from J; junction bases left unmatched: 5. CDR3 loop: CAWSVPTGFEKLFF. Written as DNA, the CDR3 is TGTGCCTGGAGTGTTCCGACAGGGTTTGAAAAACTGTTTTTT.